This T cell receptor beta chain was found in a study of blood T cell repertoires in COVID-19. About the research overall: Sites in the United States, Italy and Spain provided acute and convalescent COVID-19 samples.

This clone has more than one count but fewer than ten. The data were produced by immunoSEQ multiplex PCR, yet TCRdb's version contains in-frame clones alone and is incomplete. This table holds over 250,000 clones, about nine tenths found once. Germline CDR1 SQVTM, CDR2 ANQGSEA. CDR3 size: 14 residues. Trimming cost V 6 bases and J 8 bases; bases outside gene matches: 16. The specimen sequenced was PBMCs or T cells enriched from blood (not recorded which). The clonotype comes from a woman aged 30 to 39 who had recovered from COVID-19. The chain links TRBV29-1 to TRBJ2-7, with TRBD2 matching over 7 bases. CDR3 bases: TGCAGCGTGGGGGGGGAGGAAGATTATGGGAAGCAGTACTTC. Translation: CSVGGEEDYGKQYF.